This T cell receptor beta chain was identified in a study of siplizumab effects on memory and regulatory T cells. Sequencing was performed with immunoSEQ multiplex PCR; in TCRdb, only in-frame clones are kept and a portion is missing. The sample shows 80,000 to 95,000 clones, roughly 94% of them seen only once. Germline CDR1 and CDR2: SGDLS and YYNGEE. V lost 3 bases and J lost 0, with 11 bases in between. The CDR3 is 15 residues long. Sequenced input: CD8+ T cells sorted from blood. The V gene is TRBV9, the J gene TRBJ2-3; D is perhaps TRBD1 (5 bases). This TCR derives from a human donor in good health. CDR3 sequence: CASSAQGSSTDTQYF. CDR3 coding DNA: TGTGCCAGCAGCGCCCAGGGATCTAGCACAGATACGCAGTATTTT.